One sample yielded the 19 T cell receptor beta chains listed below, sequenced in a study of T-cell reconstitution after alpha-beta-depleted transplantation in children. During its preparation, the TCRbeta library received unique molecular identifiers. TCRdb recomputed calls from the PCR reads with MiXCR, one row per CDR3 protein. The sample holds around 700,000 distinct CDR3 sequences, 13% seen once. The source material was PBMCs, sampled before TCRalphabeta/CD19-depleted stem cell transplant. These receptors were collected from a girl aged 2 to 10 with congenital amegakaryocytic thrombocytopenia, due to receive a stem cell transplant.

The V gene is TRBV6-2 or TRBV6-3, the J gene TRBJ2-6; the D gene could be TRBD1 or TRBD2 (5 bases each). This CDR3 has 15 residues. Germline V gene sequence: CDR1 MNHEY, CDR2 SVGEGT. V was shortened by 2 bases and J by 0 bases, with 5 bases between the two germline ends. The CDR3 DNA sequence: TGTGCCAGCAGTTACGGGGGCTCTGGGGCCAACGTCCTGACTTTC. Its protein is CASSYGGSGANVLTF.

This clonotype was counted many times. J is TRBJ2-7 and V is TRBV20-1, with a possible D match to TRBD2 (5 bases). The CDR3 sequence is 12 residues long. Germline CDR1 DFQATT, CDR2 SNEGSKA (reference sequence). V was pared by 3 bases and J by 3 bases, with 9 bases between. CDR3 DNA sequence: TGCAGTGCTAGGTCCGGGGACTACGAGCAGTACTTC. The encoded protein is CSARSGDYEQYF.

V usage is TRBV20-1 and J usage is TRBJ2-7, with D tentatively TRBD2 (6 bases). Between the trimmed V and J ends, which lost 0 bases and 1 base, there was a span of 13 bases. The length of the CDR3 is 15 residues. CDR1 is DFQATT and CDR2 is SNEGSKA in the germline V gene (reference sequence). CDR3 region: CSARDRQGTSYEQYF. The CDR3 coding sequence is TGCAGTGCTAGAGATCGGCAAGGGACTTCCTACGAGCAGTACTTC.

This clonotype has a handful of counts. The V gene is TRBV5-1, the J gene TRBJ2-2; TRBD1 aligns across 8 bases. Per the germline V gene, CDR1 is SGHRS and CDR2 is YFSETQ. There are 17 residues in the CDR3. J lost 6 bases, V lost 0 bases, and 10 bases had no gene match. CDR3 DNA: TGCGCCAGCAGCTTGGTCGGGGACAGGTTGCTATCCGGGGAGCTGTTTTTT. Protein: CASSLVGDRLLSGELFF.

This clonotype was counted many times. CDR3 DNA: TGCGCCAGCAGCTTGGCGGGACAGGTAGCGTTCACCTTC. Translating it yields CASSLAGQVAFTF. The rearrangement joins TRBV5-1 to TRBJ1-2, with 8 bases lining up with TRBD1. Germline V lookup: CDR1 SGHRS, CDR2 YFSETQ. V was clipped by 0 bases and J by 13 bases; unmatched bases: 8. The CDR3 runs to 13 residues.

V gene TRBV15 combines with J gene TRBJ2-4, with TRBD2 as a possible D gene (5 bases). CDR3 length: 16 residues. The V and J ends lost 0 bases and 0 bases respectively, with 9 bases between them. CDR1 is LNHNV, CDR2 YYDKDF, per germline (reference sequence). The CDR3 spells CATSRDEGLAKNIQYF. The DNA for the CDR3 is TGTGCCACCAGCAGAGATGAGGGATTAGCCAAAAACATTCAGTACTTC.

This clonotype appeared a few times. This rearrangement joins TRBV5-1 to TRBJ2-1; possible D gene TRBD2, 6 bases. Germline CDR1 is SGHRS and CDR2 is YFSETQ. V was trimmed by 4 bases and J by 2 bases, leaving 13 bases between them. CDR3 size: 15 residues. The chain's CDR3 is CASSPAGTAYNEQFF. The CDR3 DNA sequence: TGCGCCAGCAGCCCGGCGGGAACCGCCTACAATGAGCAGTTCTTC. Full variable domain (rest looked up from reference TRBV5-1 and TRBJ2-1): KAGVTQTPRYLIKTRGQQVTLSCSPISGHRSVSWYQQTPGQGLQFLFEYFSETQRNKGNFPGRFSGRQFSNSRSEMNVSTLELGDSALYLCASSPAGTAYNEQFFGPGTRLTVL.

This clonotype was picked up a small number of times. V usage is TRBV19 and J usage is TRBJ2-2, with D possibly TRBD2 on 6 matching bases. The CDR3 is made up of 16 amino acids. V dropped 5 bases and J dropped 2 bases, with 15 bases sitting between them. Germline V lookup: CDR1 LNHDA, CDR2 SQIVND (reference sequence). The CDR3 is CASSREAGINTGELFF. The CDR3 DNA is TGTGCCAGTAGTCGTGAGGCGGGAATAAACACCGGGGAGCTGTTTTTT.

The chain is built from TRBV2 and TRBJ2-2; D call uncertain. Germline V CDR1 and CDR2: SNHLY, FYNNEI. CDR3 length: 13 residues. V lost 7 bases to trimming and J lost 8 bases, with 14 bases between them. This chain's CDR3 is CASKYARPGELFF. The CDR3 DNA is TGTGCCAGCAAATACGCCCGTCCAGGGGAGCTGTTTTTT.

This chain links TRBV12-3 or TRBV12-4 with TRBJ1-5, with D uncertain. This CDR3 spans 14 amino acids. Trimming stripped 3 bases from V and 5 bases from J, with 11 bases between. The CDR3 nucleotides are TGTGCCAGCAGTTTTTTACGAGTAGATCAGCCCCAGCATTTT. It encodes CASSFLRVDQPQHF.

This clonotype was seen ten or more times. This rearrangement joins TRBV20-1 to TRBJ2-1; 7 positions agree with TRBD1. V was pared by 4 bases and J by 2 bases, with 14 bases of the junction left unmatched. Germline V gene sequence: CDR1 DFQATT, CDR2 SNEGSKA (reference sequence). This CDR3 has 17 amino acids. Here the CDR3 reads CSANSLRGQATYNEQFF. In DNA form, the CDR3 reads TGCAGTGCTAATTCCCTCCGCGGACAGGCTACCTACAATGAGCAGTTCTTC.

This clonotype showed up many times. The rearrangement links TRBV6-1 to TRBJ2-1, with D possibly being TRBD2 (5 bases). Trimming stripped 8 bases from V and 3 bases from J, with 14 bases between. The CDR3 covers 14 residues. CDR1 MNHNS and CDR2 SASEGT come from the germline V gene. As DNA, the CDR3 is TGTGCCAGCGGATGGAGCGGTAACTACAATGAGCAGTTCTTC. Translating it yields CASGWSGNYNEQFF.

There are many counts of this clonotype. V is TRBV20-1 and J is TRBJ2-7; TRBD2 matches 10 bases. V shed 2 bases, J shed 3 bases, and the junction held 13 bases outside the gene matches. In germline, CDR1 is DFQATT, CDR2 SNEGSKA (reference sequence). There are 17 residues in the CDR3. The CDR3 DNA reads TGCAGTGCTAGACAGGCTAGCGGGAGCGGGGGGGTCTACGAGCAGTACTTC. Translation: CSARQASGSGGVYEQYF.

In its sample, this clonotype was seen a few times. The V gene is TRBV12-3 or TRBV12-4, the J gene TRBJ2-7; D call uncertain. Trimming removed 5 bases at V and 2 bases at J, with 13 bases between. The CDR3 is 14 residues long. The CDR3 loop reads CASSNPAGPYEQYF. The DNA of the CDR3 is TGTGCCAGCAGTAACCCGGCAGGTCCCTACGAGCAGTACTTC.

This clonotype was picked up many times. The J gene is TRBJ2-4, the V gene TRBV20-1; 7 positions agree with TRBD1. Germline V gene sequence: CDR1 DFQATT, CDR2 SNEGSKA (reference sequence). The CDR3 runs to 16 residues. The V and J ends lost 5 bases and 2 bases, in that order; junction bases with no gene match: 12. CDR3 nucleotide sequence: TGCAGTGCTGACTCGGGACAGATTATGTCCAAAAACATTCAGTACTTC. Translating gives CSADSGQIMSKNIQYF.

This clonotype was recorded a few times. The chain carries TRBV7-9 and TRBJ1-5, with D possibly TRBD1 on 5 matching bases. This CDR3 comprises 13 residues. The V gene lost 9 bases and the J gene lost 9 bases, with 18 bases spanning the gap. Germline loops: CDR1 SEHNR, CDR2 FQNEAQ (reference sequence). CDR3 coding DNA: TGTGCCAGTTCGGGGACCGCCGAGCGGCCCCAGCATTTT. Translated: CASSGTAERPQHF.

The chain combines TRBV3-1 with TRBJ1-1, with 10 bases aligning to TRBD1. The CDR3 covers 15 residues. In germline, CDR1 is LGHDT, CDR2 YNNKEL (reference sequence). The V gene end was trimmed by 1 base and the J gene end by 3 bases; junction bases not matched to a gene: 2. CDR3 nucleotides: TGTGCCAGCAGCCAAGCCGGGACAGGGGACACTGAAGCTTTCTTT. Its protein is CASSQAGTGDTEAFF.

This clonotype showed up many times. The V and J genes are TRBV20-1 and TRBJ2-7; D may be TRBD2 (5 bases). CDR3 length: 13 residues. The germline gives CDR1 DFQATT, CDR2 SNEGSKA (reference sequence). Deletions cut 2 bases from V and 1 base from J, with 9 bases between. The CDR3 DNA follows: TGCAGTGCTAGATCGGACTTTTCCTACGAGCAGTACTTC. The encoded protein is CSARSDFSYEQYF.

This clonotype appeared many times. V usage is TRBV20-1 and J usage is TRBJ2-3; D gene uncertain. The CDR3 length is 16 residues. CDR1 is DFQATT and CDR2 is SNEGSKA in the germline V gene (reference sequence). Trimming took off 1 base at V and 2 bases at J, with 16 bases between the two ends. This CDR3 is CSARGGGRPNTDTQYF. The CDR3 nucleotides read TGCAGTGCTAGAGGGGGTGGCAGACCAAACACAGATACGCAGTATTTT.